This T cell receptor (beta chain) was obtained from a study of T cells after yellow fever vaccination. The V segment lost 4 bases and the J segment 6 bases; nucleotides outside the gene matches: 7. CDR1 is SGHRS, CDR2 YFSETQ, per germline. The CDR3 extends over 15 amino acids. Findings and limits, study-wide: Among primary-vaccination clones, most reappeared after the booster, at almost 98% for CD4 and 88% for CD8. There was a small share of clonotypes that showed up in both the CD4 and CD8 compartments.

Of note for this clonotype: Its antigen is currently unknown.

One entry per CDR3 protein, called by TCRdb with MiXCR from the 5' RACE reads. The table has 300,000 or so distinct CDR3 sequences, roughly 13% seen once. This rearrangement joins TRBV5-1 to TRBJ2-3, with TRBD1 identical over 11 bases. The origin of this receptor is a man aged 30-40 years who received the YFV17D yellow fever vaccine. The sequenced sample was CD4+ T cells sorted from PBMCs, obtained 45 days after the yellow fever booster vaccination. CDR3 nucleotide sequence: TGCGCCAGCAGCCCCGGGACAGGGGGTAAGGATACGCAGTATTTT. Amino acid sequence: CASSPGTGGKDTQYF.